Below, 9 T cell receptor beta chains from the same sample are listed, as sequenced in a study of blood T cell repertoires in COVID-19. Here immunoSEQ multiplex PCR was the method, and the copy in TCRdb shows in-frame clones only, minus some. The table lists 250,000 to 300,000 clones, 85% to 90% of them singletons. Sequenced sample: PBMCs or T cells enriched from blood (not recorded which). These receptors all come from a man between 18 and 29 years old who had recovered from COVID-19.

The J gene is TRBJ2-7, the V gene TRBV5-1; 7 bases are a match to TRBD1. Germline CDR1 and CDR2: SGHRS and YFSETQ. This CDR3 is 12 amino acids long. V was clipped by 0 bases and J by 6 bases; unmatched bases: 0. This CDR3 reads CASSLEGAEQYF. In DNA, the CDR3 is TGCGCCAGCAGCTTGGAGGGGGCCGAGCAGTACTTC.

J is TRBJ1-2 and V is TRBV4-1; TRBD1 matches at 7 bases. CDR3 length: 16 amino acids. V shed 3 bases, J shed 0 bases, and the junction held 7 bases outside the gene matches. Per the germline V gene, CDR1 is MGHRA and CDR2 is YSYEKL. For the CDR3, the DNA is TGCGCCAGCAGCCATGTTGGGACAGCGCCTAACTATGGCTACACCTTC. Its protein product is CASSHVGTAPNYGYTF.

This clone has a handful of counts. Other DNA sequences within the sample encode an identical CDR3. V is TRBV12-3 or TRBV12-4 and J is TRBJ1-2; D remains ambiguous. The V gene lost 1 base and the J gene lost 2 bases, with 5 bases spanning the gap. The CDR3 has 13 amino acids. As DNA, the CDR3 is TGTGCCAGCAGTTTAGGAGTAAACTATGGCTACACCTTC. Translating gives CASSLGVNYGYTF.

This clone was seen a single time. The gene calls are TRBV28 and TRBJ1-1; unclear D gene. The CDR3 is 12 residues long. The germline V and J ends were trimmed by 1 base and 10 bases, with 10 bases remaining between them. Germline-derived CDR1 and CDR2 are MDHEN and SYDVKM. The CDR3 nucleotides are TGTGCCAGCAGTTTATTATCAGGAAGAGCTTTCTTT. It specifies CASSLLSGRAFF.

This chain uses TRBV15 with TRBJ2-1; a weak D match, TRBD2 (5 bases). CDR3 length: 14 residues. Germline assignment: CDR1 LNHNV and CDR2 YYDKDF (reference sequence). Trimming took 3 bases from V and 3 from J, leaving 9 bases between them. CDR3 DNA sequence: TGTGCCACCAGCAGGGACCGGGACTACAATGAGCAGTTCTTC. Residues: CATSRDRDYNEQFF.

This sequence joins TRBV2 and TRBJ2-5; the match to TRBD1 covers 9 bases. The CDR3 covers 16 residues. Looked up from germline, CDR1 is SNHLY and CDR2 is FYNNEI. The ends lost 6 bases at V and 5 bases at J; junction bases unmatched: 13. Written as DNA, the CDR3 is TGTGCCAGCAGGGGATCCGGGACAGGGCTAAAGGAGACCCAGTACTTC. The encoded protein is CASRGSGTGLKETQYF.

The CDR3 is CASSSVEVVSYEQYF. For the CDR3, the DNA is TGTGCCAGCAGCTCCGTTGAGGTCGTCTCCTACGAGCAGTACTTC. The genes are TRBV11-2 and TRBJ2-7; D uncertain. The germline V and J ends were trimmed by 4 bases and 0 bases, with 13 bases remaining between them. The CDR3 is made up of 15 amino acids. The germline V gene encodes CDR1 SGHAT and CDR2 FQNNGV.

CDR3 sequence: CASSQAGSPPGPRDAFF. The CDR3 nucleotides read TGTGCCAGCAGCCAAGCGGGTTCCCCCCCCGGACCCCGGGATGCTTTCTTT. The chain has TRBV4-2 and TRBJ1-1; D ambiguous. CDR3 length: 17 residues. Germline V gene lookup returns CDR1 LGHNA and CDR2 YNFKEQ. Trimming stripped 1 base from V and 11 bases from J, with 26 bases between.

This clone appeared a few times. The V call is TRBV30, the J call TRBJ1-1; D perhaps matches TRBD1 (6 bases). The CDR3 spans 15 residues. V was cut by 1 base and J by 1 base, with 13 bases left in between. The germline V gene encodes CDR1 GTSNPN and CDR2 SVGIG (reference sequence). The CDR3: CAWSALWGRNTEAFF. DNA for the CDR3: TGTGCCTGGAGTGCGCTTTGGGGGCGGAACACTGAAGCTTTCTTT.